The source of this T cell receptor (beta chain) is a study of cytomegalovirus exposure and HLA in healthy donors. Study-level findings and limits: The number of N-insertions in an Asian-associated ancestry cluster was reportedly below the roughly 700-donor mean in a later analysis.

The PCR contained 60 Vbeta and 13 Jbeta primers. Original processing methods: Later reanalysis found around 84 million unique TCR beta chains, some 10 million of them shared. Only in-frame clones appear in the TCRdb table, and some are missing; sequencing was by immunoSEQ multiplex PCR. From that table come the V and J calls and clone size; the DNA was used to work out D and trimming. The sample holds some 180,000 clones, around 76% seen once. This CDR3 contains 17 residues. CDR1 SGHRS and CDR2 YFSETQ come from the germline V gene. V shed 2 bases, J shed 0 bases, and the junction held 11 bases outside the gene matches. Concerning this clone itself: Its target is not known.

The sequencing input was PBMCs. This chain connects TRBV5-1 to TRBJ2-7, with 7 positions matching TRBD1. This TCR was recovered from a man aged 25-45 years in good health and CMV-seronegative. The CDR3 coding sequence is TGCGCCAGCAGCTTTGAACTCAGGGGGTCTATCTCCTACGAGCAGTACTTC. This codes for CASSFELRGSISYEQYF.